This TCR beta chain was identified during a study of response to subunit inactivated influenza vaccine. Study-level results: New T cells are recruited in small numbers by each seasonal influenza vaccination, according to the authors' suggestion.

TCRdb reprocessed the RT-PCR reads with MiXCR, giving one entry per CDR3 protein. The profile shows roughly 710,000 distinct CDR3 sequences, 14% of them singletons. V was shortened by 0 bases and J by 3 bases, with 5 bases between the two germline ends. CDR1 is LGHNA and CDR2 is YNFKEQ in the germline V gene. The length of the CDR3 is 13 residues. This clonotype has only a few counts. As yet, its antigen is unknown. This chain joins TRBV4-2 and TRBJ1-1; D not certain. The sequencing used PBMCs from blood, collected approximately 15 days before vaccination. The sequence came from a man in his fifties or sixties who received an inactivated influenza vaccine. CDR3 residues: CASSQEWDTEAFF. CDR3 sequence (DNA): TGTGCCAGCAGCCAAGAGTGGGACACTGAAGCTTTCTTT.